This T cell receptor (beta chain) originates from a study of blood T cell repertoires in COVID-19. Germline lookup yields CDR1 SEHNR and CDR2 FQNEAQ (reference sequence). The CDR3 contains 16 residues. Trimming removed 4 bases from V and 4 bases from J; junction bases left unmatched: 5. In the source study's methods: How many nucleated cells were present was estimated from reference gene primer amplification. This table comes from immunoSEQ multiplex PCR, and its TCRdb copy is limited to in-frame clones, with some not included. V and J calls and clone size are given by that table; D and trimming were obtained from the DNA. The sample contains approximately 97,000 clones, 85% of which appear only once.

The chain uses TRBV7-9 and TRBJ2-5, with 14 bases aligning to TRBD2. This TCR derives from an elderly man with acute or convalescent COVID-19. The sequencing sample was made of peripheral blood. CDR3 DNA: TGTGCCAGCAGCTCGGGACTAGCGGGAGTTTTAGAGACCCAGTACTTC. It codes for CASSSGLAGVLETQYF.